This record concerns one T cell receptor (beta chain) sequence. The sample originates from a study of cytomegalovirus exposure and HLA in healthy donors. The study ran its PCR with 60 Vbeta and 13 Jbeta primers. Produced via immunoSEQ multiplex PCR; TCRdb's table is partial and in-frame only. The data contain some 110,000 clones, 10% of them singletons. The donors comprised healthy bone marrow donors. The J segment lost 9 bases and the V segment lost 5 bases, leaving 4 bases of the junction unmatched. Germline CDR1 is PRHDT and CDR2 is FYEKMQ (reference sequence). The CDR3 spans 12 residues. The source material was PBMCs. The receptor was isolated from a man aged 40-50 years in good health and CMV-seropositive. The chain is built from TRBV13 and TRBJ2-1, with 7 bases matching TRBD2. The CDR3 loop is CASSGRLAEQFF. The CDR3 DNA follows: TGTGCCAGCAGCGGCCGACTAGCTGAGCAGTTCTTC. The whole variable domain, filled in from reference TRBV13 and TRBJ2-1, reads AAGVIQSPRHLIKEKRETATLKCYPIPRHDTVYWYQQGPGQDPQFLISFYEKMQSDKGSIPDRFSAQQFSDYHSELNMSSLELGDSALYFCASSGRLAEQFFGPGTRLTVL.